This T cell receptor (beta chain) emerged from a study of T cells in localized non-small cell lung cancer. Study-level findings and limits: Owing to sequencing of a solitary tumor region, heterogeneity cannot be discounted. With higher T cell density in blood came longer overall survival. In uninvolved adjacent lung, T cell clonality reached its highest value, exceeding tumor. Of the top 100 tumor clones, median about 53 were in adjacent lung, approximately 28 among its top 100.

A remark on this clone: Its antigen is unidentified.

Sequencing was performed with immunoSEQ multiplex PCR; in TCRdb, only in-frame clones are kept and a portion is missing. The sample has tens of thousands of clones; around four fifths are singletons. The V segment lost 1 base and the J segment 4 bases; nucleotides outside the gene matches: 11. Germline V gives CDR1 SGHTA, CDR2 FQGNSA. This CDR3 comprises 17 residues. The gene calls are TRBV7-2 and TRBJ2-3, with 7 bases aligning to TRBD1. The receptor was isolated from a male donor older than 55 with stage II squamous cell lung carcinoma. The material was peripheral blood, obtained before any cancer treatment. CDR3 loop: CASSLVGGPGPPDTQYF. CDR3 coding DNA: TGTGCCAGCAGCTTAGTAGGGGGCCCTGGCCCGCCAGATACGCAGTATTTT.